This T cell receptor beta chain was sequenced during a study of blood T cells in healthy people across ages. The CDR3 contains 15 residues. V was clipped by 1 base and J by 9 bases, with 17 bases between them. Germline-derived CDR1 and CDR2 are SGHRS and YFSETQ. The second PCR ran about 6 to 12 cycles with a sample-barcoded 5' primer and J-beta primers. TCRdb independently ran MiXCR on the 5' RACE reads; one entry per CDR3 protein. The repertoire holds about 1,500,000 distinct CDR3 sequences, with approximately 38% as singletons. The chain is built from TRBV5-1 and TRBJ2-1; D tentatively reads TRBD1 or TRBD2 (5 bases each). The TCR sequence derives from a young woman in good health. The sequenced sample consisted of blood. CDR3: CASSLTRGRGGEQFF. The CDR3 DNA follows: TGCGCCAGCAGCTTGACGAGGGGAAGGGGCGGTGAGCAGTTCTTC.